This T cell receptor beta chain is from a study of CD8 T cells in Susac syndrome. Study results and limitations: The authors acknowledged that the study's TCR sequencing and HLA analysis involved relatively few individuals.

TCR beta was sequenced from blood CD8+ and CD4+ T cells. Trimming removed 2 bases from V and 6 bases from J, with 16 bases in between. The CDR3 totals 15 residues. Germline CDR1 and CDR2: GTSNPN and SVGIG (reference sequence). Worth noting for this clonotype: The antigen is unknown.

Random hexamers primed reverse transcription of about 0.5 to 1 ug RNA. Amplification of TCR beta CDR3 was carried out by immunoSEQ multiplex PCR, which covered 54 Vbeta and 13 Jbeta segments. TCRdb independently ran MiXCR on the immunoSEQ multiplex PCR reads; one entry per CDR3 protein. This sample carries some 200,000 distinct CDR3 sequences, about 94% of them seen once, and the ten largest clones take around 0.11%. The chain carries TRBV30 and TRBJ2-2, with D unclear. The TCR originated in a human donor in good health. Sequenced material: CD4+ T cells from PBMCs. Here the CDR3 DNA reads TGTGCCTGGAGTATTCTAGGATTTATGGCCGGGGAGCTGTTTTTT. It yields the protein CAWSILGFMAGELFF.